This T cell receptor beta chain was captured in a study of cytomegalovirus exposure and HLA in healthy donors. The ends lost 2 bases at V and 9 bases at J; junction bases unmatched: 8. The CDR3 is 15 residues long. Germline loops: CDR1 SGHTA, CDR2 FQGNSA. This PCR relied on a set of 60 Vbeta primers and 13 Jbeta primers. TCRdb keeps only in-frame clones here, not all; method: immunoSEQ multiplex PCR. The top ten clones hold more than 1.4% of a sample with about 120,000 clones, approximately 80% of them seen once. Material: PBMCs. The gene calls are TRBV7-2 and TRBJ2-1; the match to TRBD2 covers 9 bases. The source is a woman aged 18-29 years in good health and CMV-seronegative. In nucleotides, the CDR3 is TGTGCCAGCAGCTTATTAGGCGGGGGGGCAGTTGAGCAGTTCTTC. Its translation: CASSLLGGGAVEQFF.